The clone carrying this T cell receptor beta chain was picked up many times. Its target is unknown. The data were obtained in a study of identical twins. Findings of the study overall: Twins shared beta out-of-frame sequences in excess, but this excess was weaker.

TCRdb fed the 5' RACE reads into MiXCR, producing one record per CDR3 protein. The sample yields fewer than 650,000 distinct CDR3 sequences, 9.6% seen once. The CDR3 spans 15 residues. The trim removed 3 bases at V and 0 bases at J, leaving 5 bases unmatched. Germline V gene lookup returns CDR1 SGHAT and CDR2 FQNNGV. This sample was shared with a second study, whose subject was yellow fever vaccine responses in identical twins. Turning to that study: The authors reported partly convergent, partly personalized vaccine responses in identical twins.

The receptor comes from a woman aged 18-29 years in good health. The sequencing sample was made of PBMCs. The rearrangement links TRBV11-2 to TRBJ2-7; 7 bases are shared with TRBD1. CDR3 residues: CASSFRQGTSYEQYF. CDR3 DNA sequence: TGTGCCAGCAGCTTCCGACAGGGAACCTCCTACGAGCAGTACTTC.